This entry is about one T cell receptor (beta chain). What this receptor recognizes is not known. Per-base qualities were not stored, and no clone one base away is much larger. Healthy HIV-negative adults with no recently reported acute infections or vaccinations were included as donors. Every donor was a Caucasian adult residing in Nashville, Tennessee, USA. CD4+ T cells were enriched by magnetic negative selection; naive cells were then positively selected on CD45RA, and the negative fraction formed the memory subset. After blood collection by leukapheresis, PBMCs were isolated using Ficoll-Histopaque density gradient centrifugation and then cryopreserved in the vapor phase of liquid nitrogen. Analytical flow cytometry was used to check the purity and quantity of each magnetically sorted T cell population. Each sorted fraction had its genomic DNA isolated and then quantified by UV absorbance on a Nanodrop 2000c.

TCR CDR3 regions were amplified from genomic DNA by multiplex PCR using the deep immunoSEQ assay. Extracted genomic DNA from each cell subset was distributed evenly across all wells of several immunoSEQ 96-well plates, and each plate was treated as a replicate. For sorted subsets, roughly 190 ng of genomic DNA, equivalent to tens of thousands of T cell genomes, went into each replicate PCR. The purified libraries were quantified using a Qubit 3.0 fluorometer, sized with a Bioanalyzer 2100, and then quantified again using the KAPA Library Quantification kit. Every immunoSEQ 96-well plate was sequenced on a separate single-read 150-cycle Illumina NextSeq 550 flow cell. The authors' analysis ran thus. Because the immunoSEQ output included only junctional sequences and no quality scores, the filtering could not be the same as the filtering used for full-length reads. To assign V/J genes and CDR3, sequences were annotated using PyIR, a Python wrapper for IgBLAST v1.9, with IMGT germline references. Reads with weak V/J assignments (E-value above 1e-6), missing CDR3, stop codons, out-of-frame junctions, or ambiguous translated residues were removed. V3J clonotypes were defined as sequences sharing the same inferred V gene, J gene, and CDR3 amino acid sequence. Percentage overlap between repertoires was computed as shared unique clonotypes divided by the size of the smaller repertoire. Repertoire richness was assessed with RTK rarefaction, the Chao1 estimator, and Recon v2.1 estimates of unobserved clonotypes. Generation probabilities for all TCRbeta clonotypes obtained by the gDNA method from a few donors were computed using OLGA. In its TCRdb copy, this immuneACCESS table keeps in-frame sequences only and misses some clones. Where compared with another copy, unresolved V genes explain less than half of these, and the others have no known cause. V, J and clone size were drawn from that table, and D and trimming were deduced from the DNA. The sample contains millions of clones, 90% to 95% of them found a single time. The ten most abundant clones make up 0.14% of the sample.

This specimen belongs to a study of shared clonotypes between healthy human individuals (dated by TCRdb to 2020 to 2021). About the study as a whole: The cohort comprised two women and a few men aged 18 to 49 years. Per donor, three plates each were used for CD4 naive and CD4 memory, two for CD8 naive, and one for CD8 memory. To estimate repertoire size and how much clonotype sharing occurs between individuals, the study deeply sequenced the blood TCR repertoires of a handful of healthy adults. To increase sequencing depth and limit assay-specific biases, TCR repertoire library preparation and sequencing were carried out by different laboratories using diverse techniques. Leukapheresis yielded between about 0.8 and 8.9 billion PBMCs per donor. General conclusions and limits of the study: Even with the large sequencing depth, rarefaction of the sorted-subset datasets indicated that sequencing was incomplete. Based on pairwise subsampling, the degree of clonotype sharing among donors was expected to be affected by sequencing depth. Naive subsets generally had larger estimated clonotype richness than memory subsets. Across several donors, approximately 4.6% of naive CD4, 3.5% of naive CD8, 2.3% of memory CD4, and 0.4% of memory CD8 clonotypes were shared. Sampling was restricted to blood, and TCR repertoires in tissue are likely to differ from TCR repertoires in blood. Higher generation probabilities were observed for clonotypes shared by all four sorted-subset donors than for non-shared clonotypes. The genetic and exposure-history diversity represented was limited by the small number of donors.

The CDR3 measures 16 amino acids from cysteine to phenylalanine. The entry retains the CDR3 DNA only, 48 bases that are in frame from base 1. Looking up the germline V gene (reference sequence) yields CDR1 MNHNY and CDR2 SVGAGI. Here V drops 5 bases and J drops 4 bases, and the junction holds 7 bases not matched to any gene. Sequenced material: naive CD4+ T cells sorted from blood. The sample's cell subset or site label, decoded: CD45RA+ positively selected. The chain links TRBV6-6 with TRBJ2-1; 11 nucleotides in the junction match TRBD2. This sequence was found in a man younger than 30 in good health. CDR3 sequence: CASSPPGTSGYNEQFF. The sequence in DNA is TGTGCCAGCAGTCCTCCCGGGACTAGCGGATACAATGAGCAGTTCTTC.